The 6 T cell receptor beta chains below come from one sample, sequenced in a study of blood T cell repertoires in COVID-19. Profiling relied on immunoSEQ multiplex PCR, and the TCRdb table lists in-frame clones only, not all of them. Among over 70,000 clones listed, 90% were seen once. Input material: peripheral blood. Receptors originate from a woman of 80 years or more with active or convalescent COVID-19.

The J gene is TRBJ2-2, the V gene TRBV19; 7 nucleotides match TRBD2. The CDR3 is 12 amino acids. V shed 6 bases and J 6 bases; nucleotides not matched to a gene: 1. Per the germline V gene, CDR1 is LNHDA and CDR2 is SQIVND (reference sequence). CDR3 DNA: TGTGCCAGTAGGCTAGCGGCCGGGGAGCTGTTTTTT. Its translation is CASRLAAGELFF.

The chain employs TRBV28 and TRBJ1-1, with a tentative D call TRBD1 (6 bases). CDR3 length: 14 amino acids. Trimming took off 5 bases at V and 6 bases at J, with 16 bases between the two ends. Per the germline V gene, CDR1 is MDHEN and CDR2 is SYDVKM. This CDR3 reads CASSPTEGGAEAFF. The CDR3 DNA sequence: TGTGCCAGCAGTCCCACCGAGGGGGGGGCTGAAGCTTTCTTT.

The CDR3: CASSLDTSRTKNIQYF. The CDR3, as DNA: TGTGCCAGCAGCTTGGACACCTCGAGAACCAAAAACATTCAGTACTTC. The rearrangement uses TRBV7-2 and TRBJ2-4, with a weak D call TRBD1 (5 bases). The CDR3 runs 16 residues. The germline CDR1 and CDR2 sequences are SGHTA and FQGNSA. V dropped 3 bases and J dropped 2 bases, with 14 bases sitting between them.

The chain is built from TRBV30 and TRBJ1-4; tentatively, D is TRBD1 (5 bases). Germline CDR1 reads GTSNPN; CDR2 reads SVGIG (reference sequence). The CDR3 extends over 13 amino acids. V gave up 5 bases and J gave up 5 bases, with 12 bases separating them. The CDR3 region has the DNA TGTGCCTGGGAGACAGCCAAGAATGAAAAACTGTTTTTT. Translation gives CAWETAKNEKLFF.

The chain uses TRBV2 and TRBJ2-2, with 11 positions matching TRBD2. Trimming at V came to 6 bases and at J to 1 base, leaving 10 bases not matched to a gene. Germline V CDR1 and CDR2: SNHLY, FYNNEI. This CDR3 comprises 18 residues. This chain's CDR3 is CASRPGLAGGRNTGELFF. The CDR3 DNA reads TGTGCCAGCAGACCGGGGCTAGCGGGAGGCCGGAACACCGGGGAGCTGTTTTTT.

The chain employs TRBV9 and TRBJ1-1, with TRBD1 matching over 9 bases. The CDR3 runs 14 residues. After removal of 4 bases from V and 7 bases from J, the junction contained 8 bases not matched to a gene. Germline CDR1 SGDLS, CDR2 YYNGEE. CDR3: CASSPRTGEGEAFF. The CDR3 nucleotides are TGTGCCAGCAGCCCACGGACAGGGGAAGGTGAAGCTTTCTTT.